This TCR beta chain emerged from a study of CD8 T cells in Susac syndrome. Germline V gene sequence: CDR1 SNHLY, CDR2 FYNNEI. The CDR3 extends over 15 amino acids. V lost 3 bases and J lost 5; bases outside the gene matches: 3. Reverse transcription of about 0.5 to 1 ug RNA used random hexamers. TCRdb re-derived calls from the immunoSEQ multiplex PCR reads in MiXCR, one entry per CDR3 protein. The top ten hold around 0.15% of the sample, which has more than 200,000 distinct CDR3 sequences, roughly nine tenths seen once. This clonotype was seen a single time. The source is a human donor with multiple sclerosis. The chain uses TRBV2 and TRBJ2-1; 11 bases are shared with TRBD2. Sequenced sample: CD8+ T cells from PBMCs. CDR3: CASSDILAGDNEQFF. CDR3 DNA sequence: TGTGCCAGCAGTGATATACTAGCGGGGGACAATGAGCAGTTCTTC.